One and the same sample provided the 20 T cell receptor beta chains below, sequenced in a study of early T cells in non-severe SARS-CoV-2 infection. TCRdb used MiXCR to reprocess the 5' RACE reads, holding one entry per CDR3 protein. The table includes tens of thousands of distinct CDR3 sequences, about 14% detected once. Sequencing was performed on whole blood. The receptors derive from an adult who was a healthcare worker with PCR-confirmed SARS-CoV-2 infection or an uninfected control (not recorded which).

In its sample, this clonotype was seen many times. V gene TRBV10-3 combines with J gene TRBJ2-7; 9 bases match TRBD1. CDR1 ENHRY and CDR2 SYGVKD come from the germline V gene. The CDR3 loop spans 11 amino acids. Trimming cost V 6 bases and J 6 bases; bases outside gene matches: 0. CDR3 DNA: TGTGCCATCAGGACAGGGGGCGAGCAGTACTTC. Protein product: CAIRTGGEQYF.

The sample holds many counts of this clonotype. This chain uses TRBV11-2 with TRBJ2-5, with D maybe TRBD2 (5 bases). Germline-derived CDR1 and CDR2 are SGHAT and FQNNGV. The CDR3 contains 12 residues. V was pared by 7 bases and J by 5 bases, with 11 bases between. DNA for the CDR3: TGTGCCAGCACCATGGGGAGTGAGACCCAGTACTTC. This sequence encodes CASTMGSETQYF.

This clonotype was detected only a few times. The chain has TRBV19 and TRBJ1-4, with a tentative D call TRBD1 (5 bases). Germline values: CDR1 LNHDA, CDR2 SQIVND (reference sequence). The CDR3 runs 12 residues. V was shortened by 7 bases and J by 12 bases, with 15 bases between the two germline ends. CDR3 bases: TGTGCCAGTACCCTTAGATCGGGACAACTGTTTTTT. The encoded protein is CASTLRSGQLFF. The variable domain in full, completed from reference TRBV19 and TRBJ1-4, reads DGGITQSPKYLFRKEGQNVTLSCEQNLNHDAMYWYRQDPGQGLRLIYYSQIVNDFQKGDIAEGYSVSREKKESFPLTVTSAQKNPTAFYLCASTLRSGQLFFGSGTQLSVL.

This clonotype was recorded many times. J is TRBJ2-1 and V is TRBV24-1; 8 bases are a match to TRBD1. CDR3 length: 14 residues. After removal of 6 bases from V and 5 bases from J, the junction contained 5 bases not matched to a gene. Germline CDR1 KGHDR, CDR2 SFDVKD. DNA of the CDR3: TGTGCCACCAGTCAGACAGGGGAAAACAATGAGCAGTTCTTC. Amino acid sequence: CATSQTGENNEQFF.

This clonotype showed up just a few times. The chain joins TRBV5-8 to TRBJ1-1; no clear D. Germline assignment: CDR1 SGHTS and CDR2 YDEGEE. Trimming left V 0 bases short and J 5 bases short, with 11 bases between. The CDR3 spans 14 residues. DNA for the CDR3: TGTGCCAGCAGCTTGGGAGAGATGCGTACTGAAGCTTTCTTT. Protein: CASSLGEMRTEAFF. The full variable domain, in which reference TRBV5-8 and TRBJ1-1 provide the parts outside the CDR3, is EAGVTQSPTHLIKTRGQQATLRCSPISGHTSVYWYQQALGLGLQFLLWYDEGEERNRGNFPPRFSGRQFPNYSSELNVNALELEDSALYLCASSLGEMRTEAFFGQGTRLTVV.

The chain carries TRBV2 and TRBJ2-3; 7 bases line up with TRBD2. There are 16 residues in the CDR3. V gave up 3 bases and J gave up 0 bases; unmatched junction bases: 6. The germline V gene has CDR1 SNHLY and CDR2 FYNNEI. The CDR3 loop reads CASSDRGGRSTDTQYF. In nucleotides, the CDR3 is TGTGCCAGCAGTGATAGGGGAGGGCGCAGCACAGATACGCAGTATTTT.

The gene calls are TRBV6-1 and TRBJ1-6; D gene uncertain. Trimming left V 2 bases short and J 6 bases short, with 14 bases between. CDR1 and CDR2 from the germline V gene are MNHNS and SASEGT. This CDR3 is built from 16 residues. The DNA for the CDR3 is TGTGCCAGCAGTGAAAAATCCGCTAGGGTTAATTCACCCCTCCACTTT. Encoded protein: CASSEKSARVNSPLHF.

This clonotype was found many times. The rearrangement joins TRBV7-6 to TRBJ2-7; tentative D call: TRBD1 (5 bases). The CDR3 has 15 amino acids. The germline V gene encodes CDR1 SGHVS and CDR2 FNYEAQ. V was cut by 5 bases and J by 5 bases, with 19 bases left in between. The CDR3 sequence is CASSPGQGLLNEQYF. The CDR3 DNA is TGTGCCAGCAGCCCCGGGCAGGGTCTATTAAACGAGCAGTACTTC.

The chain is built from TRBV18 and TRBJ2-2; perhaps TRBD1 as D (6 bases). The germline CDR1 and CDR2 sequences are KGHSH and LQKENI. The CDR3 runs to 16 residues. The V end lost 0 bases, the J end lost 4 bases, and 12 bases lay between the germline ends. CDR3 sequence: CASSPPQGPGTGELFF. CDR3 DNA: TGTGCCAGCTCACCACCGCAGGGGCCGGGCACCGGGGAGCTGTTTTTT.

This chain uses TRBV7-3 with TRBJ1-4, with unresolved D. This CDR3 has 17 residues. Trimming took off 3 bases at V and 10 bases at J, with 24 bases between the two ends. The germline gives CDR1 SGHTA, CDR2 FQGTGA. The CDR3 reads CASSFISLGVKNGKLFF. CDR3 bases: TGTGCCAGCAGCTTTATAAGTCTTGGGGTAAAAAACGGAAAACTGTTTTTT.

This clonotype was detected ten times or more. The chain combines TRBV9 with TRBJ1-5, with D tentatively TRBD1 (6 bases). V lost 4 bases and J lost 6, with 14 bases in between. The length of the CDR3 is 14 residues. Germline loops: CDR1 SGDLS, CDR2 YYNGEE. Here the CDR3 reads CASSSWDTTQPQHF. CDR3 coding DNA: TGTGCCAGCAGCTCCTGGGACACGACTCAGCCCCAGCATTTT.

The CDR3 here is CSASTGYQETQYF. The CDR3 nucleotides are TGCAGTGCTAGCACAGGGTACCAAGAGACCCAGTACTTC. V and J are TRBV20-1 and TRBJ2-5; possible D gene TRBD1, 6 bases. V lost 3 bases and J 0 bases, leaving 8 bases between the germline ends. The CDR3 is 13 residues long. Germline loops: CDR1 DFQATT, CDR2 SNEGSKA (reference sequence).

This clonotype was counted at least ten times. The chain recombines TRBV9 with TRBJ2-7; 14 nucleotides match TRBD2. The V and J ends lost 2 bases and 0 bases, in that order; junction bases with no gene match: 7. The length of the CDR3 is 18 residues. CDR1 and CDR2 from the germline V gene are SGDLS and YYNGEE. The CDR3 DNA sequence: TGTGCCAGCAGCGTCGGGACTAGCGGGAGTCACCTCTCCTACGAGCAGTACTTC. It codes for CASSVGTSGSHLSYEQYF.

This clonotype occurred a few times. The chain combines TRBV4-1 with TRBJ2-4, with TRBD2 matching over 13 bases. With 1 base clipped from V and 7 bases from J, the junction kept 10 bases outside the gene matches. CDR3 length: 18 residues. Germline loops: CDR1 MGHRA, CDR2 YSYEKL. The CDR3 nucleotides are TGCGCCAGCAGCCAAGGCCCCCTACTAGCGGGAGGGCCGAACATTCAGTACTTC. It specifies CASSQGPLLAGGPNIQYF.

This clonotype was found many times. V and J are TRBV30 and TRBJ2-7; possibly TRBD1 for D (5 bases). The CDR3 covers 16 residues. Deletions cut 0 bases from V and 0 bases from J, with 15 bases between. CDR1 is GTSNPN, CDR2 SVGIG, per germline (reference sequence). CDR3 nucleotide sequence: TGTGCCTGGAGTGTACGGGCCAGGGCGAGCTCCTACGAGCAGTACTTC. It is translated as CAWSVRARASSYEQYF.

Ten or more counts support this clonotype. This sequence joins TRBV24-1 and TRBJ2-2, with D perhaps TRBD1 or TRBD2 (6 bases each). In germline, CDR1 is KGHDR, CDR2 SFDVKD. V gave up 5 bases and J gave up 0 bases, with 15 bases separating them. The CDR3 is 17 residues long. This CDR3 is CATSGHRRGANTGELFF. The CDR3 DNA sequence: TGTGCCACCAGTGGCCATCGGAGGGGGGCGAACACCGGGGAGCTGTTTTTT.

This clonotype was found many times. CDR3 amino acids: CASRLNTGELFF. DNA for the CDR3: TGTGCCAGCAGACTGAACACCGGGGAGCTGTTTTTT. This sequence joins TRBV12-3 or TRBV12-4 and TRBJ2-2; D remains ambiguous. The germline V and J ends were trimmed by 6 bases and 1 base, with 3 bases remaining between them. The CDR3 has 12 residues.

This chain connects TRBV7-6 to TRBJ2-2; D perhaps matches TRBD2 (6 bases). Germline V CDR1 and CDR2: SGHVS, FNYEAQ. The CDR3 totals 19 residues. Trimming removed 1 base from V and 2 bases from J, with 20 bases in between. CDR3 amino acids: CASSLGRGRRGSNTGELFF. In DNA form, the CDR3 reads TGTGCCAGCAGCTTAGGACGGGGAAGGAGGGGCAGTAACACCGGGGAGCTGTTTTTT.

This CDR3 reads CSGGEVSYEQYF. DNA of the CDR3: TGCAGCGGGGGCGAGGTTTCCTACGAGCAGTACTTC. The rearrangement joins TRBV29-1 to TRBJ2-7; TRBD1 might be the D (5 bases). From germline, CDR1 is SQVTM and CDR2 ANQGSEA. The CDR3 has 12 amino acids. Trimming stripped 7 bases from V and 1 base from J, with 11 bases between.

The chain combines TRBV10-2 with TRBJ2-3; D uncertain. The CDR3 consists of 15 residues. The V gene lost 3 bases and the J gene lost 1 base, with 11 bases spanning the gap. Germline CDR1 is WSHSY and CDR2 is SAAADI. CDR3 protein: CASSEQGYGTDTQYF. The CDR3, as DNA: TGCGCCAGCAGTGAACAAGGGTATGGCACAGATACGCAGTATTTT.